Listed below are T cell receptor beta chains from one sample, sequenced in a study of blood T cells in healthy people across ages. TCRdb recomputed calls from the 5' RACE reads with MiXCR, one row per CDR3 protein. The sample lists 1.5 million to 2 million distinct CDR3 sequences, around half occurring once. Material for sequencing was blood. The receptors here all came from a woman in her 40s in good health. Both conserved end residues are part of each CDR3. The D gene is left open where the match is weak. Clone size appears in some rows only: once, few, many, or a class for an expanded clone.

TRBJ1-2,-,TRBV18,-,TGTGCCAGCTCACCGTCAGGAATGTATGGCTACACCTTC,CASSPSGMYGYTF
TRBJ1-6,-,TRBV4-2,-,TGTGCCAGCAGCCAAGGGTGGCGCGATCGGGGGGATGACGAATCACCCCTCCACTTT,CASSQGWRDRGDDESPLHF
TRBJ2-1,-,TRBV29-1,-,TGCAGCGTTGAAGGGGACACTCACAATGAGCAGTTCTTC,CSVEGDTHNEQFF
TRBJ1-2,-,TRBV29-1,few,TGCAGCGTGTGGACAGATGAGAACTATGGCTACACCTTC,CSVWTDENYGYTF
TRBJ1-1,-,TRBV10-3,-,TGTGCCATCAGTGGGCAGGGGAGGACTGAAGCTTTCTTT,CAISGQGRTEAFF
TRBJ2-7,TRBD1,TRBV27,few,TGTGCCAGCAGTTTACGAGAGGGGGCAGGCGAGCAGTACTTC,CASSLREGAGEQYF
TRBJ2-1,TRBD2,TRBV6-2/TRBV6-3,-,TGTGCCAGCAGGAGGACTAGCAGCTCCTACAATGAGCAGTTCTTC,CASRRTSSSYNEQFF
TRBJ2-5,TRBD2,TRBV28,-,TGTGCCAGCAGCAGCGGGGACGTTCGCGGGACCCAGTACTTC,CASSSGDVRGTQYF
TRBJ2-1,-,TRBV6-1,-,TGTGCCAGCAGCACCTCCAAGGGAAGGGGGAGAAGTTACAATGAGCAGTTCTTC,CASSTSKGRGRSYNEQFF
TRBJ2-5,-,TRBV28,-,TGTGCCAGCAGTTTGCCCCTAGTCCACCAAGATACCCAGTACTTC,CASSLPLVHQDTQYF
TRBJ2-1,-,TRBV11-1,-,TGTGCCAGCAGCTTAGGACTAGTTGGTTATGAGCAGTTCTTC,CASSLGLVGYEQFF
TRBJ2-4,-,TRBV27,-,TGTGCCAGCAGTTTAATGGGATTGTTGGAGGGTCACATTCAGTACTTC,CASSLMGLLEGHIQYF
TRBJ2-5,TRBD1,TRBV7-3,once,TGTGCCAGCAGCTTAGAGTCCGGGACAGCTAAAGAGACCCAGTACTTC,CASSLESGTAKETQYF
TRBJ2-5,-,TRBV6-5,-,TGTGCCAGCAGCCGCCTCGGGAAACCCCAAGAGACCCAGTACTTC,CASSRLGKPQETQYF
TRBJ2-7,TRBD1,TRBV5-1,-,TGCGCCAGCGGGGACAGGGGGTACAATGAGCAGTACTTC,CASGDRGYNEQYF
TRBJ2-1,-,TRBV15,-,TGTGCCACCAGTCCCAGGACCAGCTCCTACAATGAGCAGTTCTTC,CATSPRTSSYNEQFF
TRBJ2-3,-,TRBV5-6,-,TGTGCCAGCAGCGAGCAATGGGATACGCAGTATTTT,CASSEQWDTQYF
TRBJ2-5,-,TRBV15,-,TGTGCCACCAGCCCCCGAGGTCCCCAAGAGACCCAGTACTTC,CATSPRGPQETQYF
TRBJ1-2,-,TRBV9,few,TGTGCCAGCAGCGTAGTCCCAAATACGGGCAACTATGGCTACACCTTC,CASSVVPNTGNYGYTF
TRBJ2-3,-,TRBV6-2/TRBV6-3,few,TGTGCCAGCAGTAAAGCCGGGGCCACAGATACGCAGTATTTT,CASSKAGATDTQYF
TRBJ2-1,TRBD2,TRBV15,few,TGTGCCACCAGCAGACGACTAGCGGGGGGGCGGGATGAGCAGTTCTTC,CATSRRLAGGRDEQFF
TRBJ2-1,-,TRBV18,-,TGTGCCAGCTCATCCAACAGGGTGGTTTCCTACAATGAGCAGTTCTTC,CASSSNRVVSYNEQFF
TRBJ2-6,-,TRBV7-3,once,TGTGCCAGCAGCTTGGCGCTAGGGGCCAACGTCCTGACTTTC,CASSLALGANVLTF
TRBJ2-3,-,TRBV5-1,few,TGCGCCAGCCACCAGGGGTACACAGATACGCAGTATTTT,CASHQGYTDTQYF
TRBJ1-5,TRBD1,TRBV20-1,-,TGCAGTGCTAGCCGGACAGGTTCTTATCAGCCCCAGCATTTT,CSASRTGSYQPQHF
TRBJ2-7,TRBD2,TRBV20-1,few,TGCAGTGCTAGCGGGGGGGGGCAGAGCTCCTACGAGCAGTACTTC,CSASGGGQSSYEQYF
TRBJ1-3,-,TRBV9,-,TGTGCCAGCAGCGTGGGACAAGACGGAAACACCATATATTTT,CASSVGQDGNTIYF
TRBJ2-5,-,TRBV7-2,-,TGTGCCAGCAGCTTTGCCAACAACAAACAAGAGACCCAGTACTTC,CASSFANNKQETQYF
TRBJ2-5,-,TRBV2,-,TGTGCCAGCAGACCAAGGACGGACCAAGAGACCCAGTACTTC,CASRPRTDQETQYF
TRBJ2-1,TRBD2,TRBV20-1,many,TGCAGTGCTAGAGACCCAGGACTAGCCAATGAGCAGTTCTTC,CSARDPGLANEQFF
TRBJ1-2,TRBD1,TRBV6-6,-,TGTGCCAGCAGTCCCGGACAGGGGCGAAACCTGTATGGCTACACCTTC,CASSPGQGRNLYGYTF
TRBJ2-1,-,TRBV2,-,TGTGCCAGCAGGTTAGCAAGCAATGAGCAGTTCTTC,CASRLASNEQFF
TRBJ1-2,TRBD1,TRBV14,-,TGTGCCAGCAGCCAGTGGACAGGCCGCGGCTACACCTTC,CASSQWTGRGYTF
TRBJ2-7,-,TRBV29-1,few,TGCAGCGTTGTGATGGGTTGGGGCTCCTACGAGCAGTACTTC,CSVVMGWGSYEQYF
TRBJ2-5,TRBD2,TRBV3-1,few,TGTGCCAGCTCCGCGGGGGTCCAAACCCAGTACTTC,CASSAGVQTQYF
TRBJ2-1,-,TRBV27,-,TGTGCCAGCAGTTTATCGACGGGGATCTCCTACAATGAGCAGTTCTTC,CASSLSTGISYNEQFF
TRBJ2-7,-,TRBV7-2,few,TGTGCCAGCAGCTTGGAAAGGTACTACGAGCAGTACTTC,CASSLERYYEQYF
TRBJ1-1,-,TRBV18,-,TGTGCCAGCTCACCAGTCAGGGGCACCTCGGGGACTGAAGCTTTCTTT,CASSPVRGTSGTEAFF
TRBJ2-2,-,TRBV7-3,-,TGTGCCAGCAGCGCAGCCAACACCGGGGAGCTGTTTTTT,CASSAANTGELFF
TRBJ2-1,-,TRBV20-1,few,TGCAGTGCTAGAGAAAGGACAGTCAATGAGCAGTTCTTC,CSARERTVNEQFF
TRBJ2-5,-,TRBV11-3,-,TGTGCCAGCAGCAAGGCCCATCCGAGGGAGACCCAGTACTTC,CASSKAHPRETQYF
TRBJ2-3,-,TRBV19,-,TGTGCCAGTAGTATAGATCCGTTTTCGGGGGCGACAGATACGCAGTATTTT,CASSIDPFSGATDTQYF
TRBJ1-1,TRBD1,TRBV6-2/TRBV6-3,-,TGTGCCAGCAGATGGGACAGAGGGACTGAAGCTTTCTTT,CASRWDRGTEAFF
TRBJ2-7,-,TRBV20-1,-,TGCAGTGCTAGAGGACAGAGAAGATTTCCCTACGAGCAGTACTTC,CSARGQRRFPYEQYF
TRBJ2-3,-,TRBV20-1,few,TGCAGTGCCTTTCTCCTGGGTACGCAGTATTTT,CSAFLLGTQYF
TRBJ2-5,-,TRBV10-2,-,TGCGCCAGCAAATCGACCCTAAAAGAGACCCAGTACTTC,CASKSTLKETQYF
TRBJ2-7,TRBD2,TRBV7-2,-,TGTGCCAGCAGCTTACTAGCGGGGTTCCACGAGCAGTACTTC,CASSLLAGFHEQYF
TRBJ1-5,-,TRBV20-1,-,TGCAGTGCTAGGGGGGCCCCCGCCAGCAATCAGCCCCAGCATTTT,CSARGAPASNQPQHF
TRBJ1-1,-,TRBV20-1,-,TGCAGCGGCCAAGCCTCGGGGGTTAACACTGAAGCTTTCTTT,CSGQASGVNTEAFF
TRBJ1-1,-,TRBV15,-,TGTGCCACCAGCAGCTTCGGTGGGCAGGACACTGAAGCTTTCTTT,CATSSFGGQDTEAFF
TRBJ2-7,-,TRBV9,-,TGTGCCAGCGCGATTCATGGGGGCTCCTACGAGCAGTACTTC,CASAIHGGSYEQYF
TRBJ2-6,TRBD1,TRBV11-2,-,TGTGCCAGCAGCTTAGGTGACAGGGTCCCCTCTGGGGCCAACGTCCTGACTTTC,CASSLGDRVPSGANVLTF
TRBJ1-6,TRBD1,TRBV2,-,TGTGCCAGCAAAGGACAGGGGACAGATTCACCCCTCCACTTT,CASKGQGTDSPLHF
TRBJ2-3,-,TRBV20-1,few,TGCAGTGCTAGAGTTCAGGAGAACACAGATACGCAGTATTTT,CSARVQENTDTQYF
TRBJ2-5,-,TRBV6-1,-,TGTGCCAGCAGTTGGGGAATAGGCGGCGAGACCCAGTACTTC,CASSWGIGGETQYF
TRBJ2-3,-,TRBV6-6,many,TGTGCCAGCAGTTATTCCCGGGCAGATACGCAGTATTTT,CASSYSRADTQYF
TRBJ1-2,TRBD1,TRBV29-1,-,TGCAGCGCTCAGACAGGGGTGGATGGCTACACCTTC,CSAQTGVDGYTF